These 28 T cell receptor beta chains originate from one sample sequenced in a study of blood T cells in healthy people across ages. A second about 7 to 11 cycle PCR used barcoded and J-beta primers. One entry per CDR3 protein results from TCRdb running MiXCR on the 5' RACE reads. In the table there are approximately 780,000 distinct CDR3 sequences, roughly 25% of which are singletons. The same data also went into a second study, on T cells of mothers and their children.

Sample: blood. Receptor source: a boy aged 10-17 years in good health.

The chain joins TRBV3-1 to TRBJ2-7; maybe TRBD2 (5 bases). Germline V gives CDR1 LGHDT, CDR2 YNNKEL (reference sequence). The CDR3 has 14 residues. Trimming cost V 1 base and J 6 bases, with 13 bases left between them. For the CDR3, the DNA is TGTGCCAGCAGCCAAGGAGGGTACCCGGGCGAGCAGTACTTC. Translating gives CASSQGGYPGEQYF.

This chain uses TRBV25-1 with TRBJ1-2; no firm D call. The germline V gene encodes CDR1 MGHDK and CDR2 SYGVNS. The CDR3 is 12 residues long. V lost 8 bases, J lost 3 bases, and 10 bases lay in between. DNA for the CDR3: TGTGCCAGCGGAGGTAGTTACTATGGCTACACCTTC. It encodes CASGGSYYGYTF.

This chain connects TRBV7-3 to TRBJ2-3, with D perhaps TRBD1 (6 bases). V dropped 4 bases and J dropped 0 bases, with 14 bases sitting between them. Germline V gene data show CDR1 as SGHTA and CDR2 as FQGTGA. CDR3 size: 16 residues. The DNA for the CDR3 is TGTGCCAGCAGCTCAGGACAGCTGTCTAGCACAGATACGCAGTATTTT. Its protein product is CASSSGQLSSTDTQYF.

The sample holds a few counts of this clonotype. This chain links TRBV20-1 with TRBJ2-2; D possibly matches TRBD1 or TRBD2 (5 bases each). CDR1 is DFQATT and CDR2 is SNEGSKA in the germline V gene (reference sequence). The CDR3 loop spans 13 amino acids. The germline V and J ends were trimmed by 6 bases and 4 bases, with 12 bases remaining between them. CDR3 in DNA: TGCAGTGCGGGGGATTTGACCACCGGGGAGCTGTTTTTT. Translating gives CSAGDLTTGELFF.

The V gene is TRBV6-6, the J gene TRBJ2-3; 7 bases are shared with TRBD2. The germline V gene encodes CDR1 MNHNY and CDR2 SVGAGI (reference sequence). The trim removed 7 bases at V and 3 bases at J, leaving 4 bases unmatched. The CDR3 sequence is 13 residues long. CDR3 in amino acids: CASMGGGTDTQYF. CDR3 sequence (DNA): TGTGCCAGCATGGGCGGGGGTACAGATACGCAGTATTTT.

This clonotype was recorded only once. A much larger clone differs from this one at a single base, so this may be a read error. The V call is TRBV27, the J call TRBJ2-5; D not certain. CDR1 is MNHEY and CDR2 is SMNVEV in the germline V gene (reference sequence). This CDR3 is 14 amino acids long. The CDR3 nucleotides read TGTGCCAGCAGTTTATCGGTAGGGCGAGAGACCCTGTACTTC. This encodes CASSLSVGRETLYF.

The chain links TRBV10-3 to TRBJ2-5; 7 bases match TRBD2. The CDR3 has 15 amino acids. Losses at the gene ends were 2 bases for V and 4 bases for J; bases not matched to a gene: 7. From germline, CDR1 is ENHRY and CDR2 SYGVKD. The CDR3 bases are TGTGCCATCAGTGAGGGGATAGGGGAGGGAGAGACCCAGTACTTC. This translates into CAISEGIGEGETQYF.

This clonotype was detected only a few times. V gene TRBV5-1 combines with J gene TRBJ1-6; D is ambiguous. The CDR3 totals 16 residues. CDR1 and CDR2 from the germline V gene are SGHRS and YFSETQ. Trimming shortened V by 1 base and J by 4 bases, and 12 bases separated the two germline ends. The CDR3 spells CASSLRAELYNSPLHF. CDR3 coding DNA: TGCGCCAGCAGCTTGCGAGCAGAGCTGTATAATTCACCCCTCCACTTT.

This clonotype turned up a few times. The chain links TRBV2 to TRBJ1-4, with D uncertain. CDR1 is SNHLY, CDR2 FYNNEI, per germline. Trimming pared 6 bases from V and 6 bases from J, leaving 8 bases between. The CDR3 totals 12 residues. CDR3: CASRYRDEKLFF. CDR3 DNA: TGTGCCAGCAGGTACAGAGATGAAAAACTGTTTTTT. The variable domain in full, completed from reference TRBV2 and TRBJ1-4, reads EPEVTQTPSHQVTQMGQEVILRCVPISNHLYFYWYRQILGQKVEFLVSFYNNEISEKSEIFDDQFSVERPDGSNFTLKIRSTKLEDSAMYFCASRYRDEKLFFGSGTQLSVL.

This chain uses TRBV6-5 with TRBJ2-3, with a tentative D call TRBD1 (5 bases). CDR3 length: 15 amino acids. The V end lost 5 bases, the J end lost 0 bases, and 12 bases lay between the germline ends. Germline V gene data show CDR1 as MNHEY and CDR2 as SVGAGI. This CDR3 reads CASSQGFSSTDTQYF. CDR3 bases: TGTGCCAGCAGTCAGGGATTTTCTAGCACAGATACGCAGTATTTT.

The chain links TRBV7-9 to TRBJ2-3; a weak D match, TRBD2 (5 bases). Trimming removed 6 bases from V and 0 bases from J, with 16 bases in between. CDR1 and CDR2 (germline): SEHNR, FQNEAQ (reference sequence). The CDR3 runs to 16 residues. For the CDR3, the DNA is TGTGCCAGCAGTCCCACGGGGTATGCTAGCACAGATACGCAGTATTTT. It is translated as CASSPTGYASTDTQYF.

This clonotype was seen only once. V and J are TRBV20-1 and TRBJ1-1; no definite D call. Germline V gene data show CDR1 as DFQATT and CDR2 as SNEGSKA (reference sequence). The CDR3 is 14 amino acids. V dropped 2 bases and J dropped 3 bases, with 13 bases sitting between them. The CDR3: CSARPPGRDTEAFF. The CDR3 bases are TGCAGTGCTAGACCTCCCGGTCGGGACACTGAAGCTTTCTTT.

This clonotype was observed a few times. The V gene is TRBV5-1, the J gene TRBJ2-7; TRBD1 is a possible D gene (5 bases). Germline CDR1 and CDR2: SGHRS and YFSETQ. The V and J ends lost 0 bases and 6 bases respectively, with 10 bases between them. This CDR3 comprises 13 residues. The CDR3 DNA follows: TGCGCCAGCAGCTTGGCCAGGGAAAGCGAGCAGTACTTC. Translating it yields CASSLARESEQYF.

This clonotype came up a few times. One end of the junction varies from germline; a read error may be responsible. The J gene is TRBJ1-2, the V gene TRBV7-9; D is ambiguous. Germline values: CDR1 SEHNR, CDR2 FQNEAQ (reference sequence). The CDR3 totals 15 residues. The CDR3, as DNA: TGTACCAGCAGCTTAGGCGTTAGCGGGCACTATGGCTACACCTTC. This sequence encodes CTSSLGVSGHYGYTF.

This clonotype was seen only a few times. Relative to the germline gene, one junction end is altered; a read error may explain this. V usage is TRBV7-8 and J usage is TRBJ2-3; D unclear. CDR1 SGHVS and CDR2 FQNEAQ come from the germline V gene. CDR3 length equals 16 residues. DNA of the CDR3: TGTGCCAGCAGCTTAGTACCGCCAAAAAGCACAGATACGCGGTATTTT. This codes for CASSLVPPKSTDTRYF.

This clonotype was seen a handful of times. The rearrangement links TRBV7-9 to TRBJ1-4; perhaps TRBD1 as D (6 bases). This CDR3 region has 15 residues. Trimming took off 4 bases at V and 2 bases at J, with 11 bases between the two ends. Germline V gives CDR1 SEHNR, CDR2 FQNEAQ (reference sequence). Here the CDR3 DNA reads TGTGCCAGCAGCTCAGACAGGAGCACTAATGAAAAACTGTTTTTT. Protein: CASSSDRSTNEKLFF.

The CDR3, as DNA: TGTGCCAGTAGTTCCACCGTTAGGTTGGCAGGCCTAGATAACATTCAGTACTTC. Its protein is CASSSTVRLAGLDNIQYF. The V and J genes are TRBV19 and TRBJ2-4; no clear D gene. The V end was cut by 5 bases, the J end by 7 bases, with 27 bases between. The germline V gene has CDR1 LNHDA and CDR2 SQIVND (reference sequence). The CDR3 runs 18 residues.

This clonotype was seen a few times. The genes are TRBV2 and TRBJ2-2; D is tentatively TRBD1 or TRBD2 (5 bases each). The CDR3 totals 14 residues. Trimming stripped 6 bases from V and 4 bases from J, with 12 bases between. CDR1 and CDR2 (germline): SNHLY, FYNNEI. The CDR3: CASRPGTTTGELFF. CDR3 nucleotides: TGTGCCAGCAGGCCCGGGACCACCACCGGGGAGCTGTTTTTT.

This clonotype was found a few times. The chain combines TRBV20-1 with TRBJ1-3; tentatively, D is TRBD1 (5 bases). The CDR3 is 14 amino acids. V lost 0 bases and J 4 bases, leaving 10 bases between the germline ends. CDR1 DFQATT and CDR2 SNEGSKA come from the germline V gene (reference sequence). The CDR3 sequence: CSAREWGSGNTIYF. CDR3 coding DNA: TGCAGTGCTAGAGAGTGGGGGAGCGGAAACACCATATATTTT.

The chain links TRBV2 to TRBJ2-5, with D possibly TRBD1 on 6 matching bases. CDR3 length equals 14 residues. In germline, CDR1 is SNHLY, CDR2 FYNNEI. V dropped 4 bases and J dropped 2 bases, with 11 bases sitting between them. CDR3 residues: CASSGDTVQETQYF. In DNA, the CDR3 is TGTGCCAGCAGTGGGGACACCGTACAAGAGACCCAGTACTTC. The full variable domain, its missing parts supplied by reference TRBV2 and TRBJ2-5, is EPEVTQTPSHQVTQMGQEVILRCVPISNHLYFYWYRQILGQKVEFLVSFYNNEISEKSEIFDDQFSVERPDGSNFTLKIRSTKLEDSAMYFCASSGDTVQETQYFGPGTRLLVL.

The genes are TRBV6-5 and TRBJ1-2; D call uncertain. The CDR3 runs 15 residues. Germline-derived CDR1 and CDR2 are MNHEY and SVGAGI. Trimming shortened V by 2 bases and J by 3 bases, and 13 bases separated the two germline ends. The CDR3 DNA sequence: TGTGCCAGCAGTTACGGTCTCCGTACGGACTATGGCTACACCTTC. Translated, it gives CASSYGLRTDYGYTF.

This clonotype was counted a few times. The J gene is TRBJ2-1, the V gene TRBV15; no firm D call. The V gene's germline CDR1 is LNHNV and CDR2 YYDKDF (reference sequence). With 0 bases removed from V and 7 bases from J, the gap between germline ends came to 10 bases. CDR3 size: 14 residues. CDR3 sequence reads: CATSREPLRNEQFF. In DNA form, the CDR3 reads TGTGCCACCAGCAGAGAACCCTTGAGGAATGAGCAGTTCTTC.

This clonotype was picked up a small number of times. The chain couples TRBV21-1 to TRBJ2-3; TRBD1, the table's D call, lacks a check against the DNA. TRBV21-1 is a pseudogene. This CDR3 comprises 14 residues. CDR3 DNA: TGTGCCACCTTGACAGGGATTTCCGCCCCAACGCAGTATTTT. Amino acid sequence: CATLTGISAPTQYF.

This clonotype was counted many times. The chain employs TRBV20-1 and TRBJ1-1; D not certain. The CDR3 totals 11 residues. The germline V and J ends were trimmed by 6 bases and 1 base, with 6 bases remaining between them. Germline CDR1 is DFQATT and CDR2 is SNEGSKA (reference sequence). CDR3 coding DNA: TGCAGTGCGCCCGGGAACACTGAAGCTTTCTTT. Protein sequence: CSAPGNTEAFF.

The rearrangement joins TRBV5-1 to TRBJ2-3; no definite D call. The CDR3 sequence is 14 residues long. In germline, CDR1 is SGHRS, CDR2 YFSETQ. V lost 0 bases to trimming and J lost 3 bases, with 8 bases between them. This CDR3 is CASSLETATDTQYF. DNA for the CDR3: TGCGCCAGCAGCTTGGAAACAGCTACAGATACGCAGTATTTT.

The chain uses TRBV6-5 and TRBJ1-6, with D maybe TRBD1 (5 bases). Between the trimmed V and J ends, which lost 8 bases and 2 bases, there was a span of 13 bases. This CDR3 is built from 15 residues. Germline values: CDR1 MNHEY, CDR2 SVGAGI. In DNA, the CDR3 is TGTGCCAGCGGGTTCAGGGTAACCTATAATTCACCCCTCCACTTT. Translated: CASGFRVTYNSPLHF.

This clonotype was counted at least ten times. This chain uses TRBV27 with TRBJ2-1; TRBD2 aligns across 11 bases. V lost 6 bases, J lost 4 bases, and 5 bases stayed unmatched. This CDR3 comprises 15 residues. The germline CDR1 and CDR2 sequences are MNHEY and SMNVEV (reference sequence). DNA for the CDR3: TGTGCCAGCAGAAAAACTAGCGGGGGTTACAATGAGCAGTTCTTC. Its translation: CASRKTSGGYNEQFF.

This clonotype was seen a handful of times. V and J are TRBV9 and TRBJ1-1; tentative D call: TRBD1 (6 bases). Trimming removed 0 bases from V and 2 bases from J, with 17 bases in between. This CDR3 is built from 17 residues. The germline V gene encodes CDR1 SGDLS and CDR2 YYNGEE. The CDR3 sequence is CASSVGKGGARNTEAFF. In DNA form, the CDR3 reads TGTGCCAGCAGCGTAGGAAAGGGGGGGGCGAGAAACACTGAAGCTTTCTTT.